The 19 T cell receptor beta chains presented below share a single source sample, sequenced in a study of shared clonotypes between healthy human individuals. The data were produced by immunoSEQ multiplex PCR, yet TCRdb's version contains in-frame clones alone and is incomplete. The sample yields some 1 million clones, around 76% seen once. The sample was memory CD4+ T cells sorted from blood. Subset described: CD45RA-negative fraction. These TCRs come from a man aged 18 to 30 in good health.

V and J are TRBV4-1 and TRBJ1-4; D is possibly TRBD1 (6 bases). The V gene's germline CDR1 is MGHRA and CDR2 YSYEKL. Trimming took off 0 bases at V and 8 bases at J, with 19 bases between the two ends. CDR3 length equals 17 residues. The CDR3 region is CASSQDPRQDNREKLFF. For the CDR3, the DNA is TGCGCCAGCAGCCAAGACCCCCGACAGGACAACCGGGAAAAACTGTTTTTT.

The chain is built from TRBV11-2 and TRBJ1-1; maybe TRBD1 (5 bases). The CDR3 extends over 13 amino acids. Trimming pared 6 bases from V and 6 bases from J, leaving 14 bases between. Germline V gene data show CDR1 as SGHAT and CDR2 as FQNNGV. The CDR3 reads CASSKEGYPEAFF. The CDR3 DNA reads as TGTGCCAGCAGTAAAGAGGGGTACCCTGAAGCTTTCTTT.

The rearrangement links TRBV6-1 to TRBJ2-7, with a tentative D call TRBD2 (6 bases). In germline, CDR1 is MNHNS, CDR2 SASEGT. This CDR3 contains 13 residues. Trimming took off 8 bases at V and 2 bases at J, with 13 bases between the two ends. CDR3 region: CASGRDLAYEQYF. CDR3 DNA: TGTGCCAGCGGGCGGGATTTGGCCTACGAGCAGTACTTC.

This clone was counted between two and nine times. The V and J genes are TRBV6-5 and TRBJ1-1, with TRBD1 identical over 10 bases. This CDR3 is built from 13 residues. V gave up 6 bases and J gave up 6 bases; unmatched junction bases: 4. Germline V gives CDR1 MNHEY, CDR2 SVGAGI. The CDR3, as DNA: TGTGCCAGCAGCCGACAGGGGGCATCTGAAGCTTTCTTT. Protein product: CASSRQGASEAFF.

The chain recombines TRBV6-1 with TRBJ2-7; D may be TRBD1 (5 bases). This CDR3 has 15 amino acids. The germline V gene has CDR1 MNHNS and CDR2 SASEGT. Trimming removed 0 bases from V and 4 bases from J, with 13 bases in between. CDR3 sequence: CASSEASDSWYEQYF. The DNA of the CDR3 is TGTGCCAGCAGTGAAGCGAGCGACAGCTGGTACGAGCAGTACTTC.

This chain joins TRBV7-2 and TRBJ2-5, with a weak D call TRBD1 (6 bases). CDR3 length equals 15 residues. Trimming shortened V by 5 bases and J by 3 bases, and 16 bases separated the two germline ends. CDR1 and CDR2 (germline): SGHTA, FQGNSA. Here the CDR3 reads CASSLTGRREETQYF. The CDR3 DNA is TGTGCCAGCAGCCTAACAGGGCGAAGAGAAGAGACCCAGTACTTC.

This clone has only a few counts. J is TRBJ2-7 and V is TRBV30; D may be TRBD1 (6 bases). From germline, CDR1 is GTSNPN and CDR2 SVGIG (reference sequence). CDR3 length: 15 residues. V gave up 3 bases and J gave up 11 bases, with 26 bases separating them. CDR3 DNA sequence: TGTGCCTGGAGGAGGGGGTGGGGAGATACAGGAACGGAGTACTTC. Amino acids: CAWRRGWGDTGTEYF.

In its sample, this clone was seen once. The rearrangement joins TRBV7-9 to TRBJ1-1; tentative D call: TRBD1 (5 bases). From germline, CDR1 is SEHNR and CDR2 FQNEAQ (reference sequence). CDR3 length equals 13 residues. V was clipped by 1 base and J by 5 bases, with 8 bases between them. DNA for the CDR3: TGTGCCAGCAGCTTAGAGGGGAAGACTGAAGCTTTCTTT. This translates into CASSLEGKTEAFF.

V and J are TRBV18 and TRBJ1-1; D unclear. The CDR3 runs to 14 residues. Germline V lookup: CDR1 KGHSH, CDR2 LQKENI. Trimming took off 3 bases at V and 4 bases at J, with 12 bases between the two ends. CDR3 bases: TGTGCCAGCTCACCCATTAAGGAGGGCACTGAAGCTTTCTTT. Translated, it gives CASSPIKEGTEAFF.

This clone was seen at least ten times. The chain carries TRBV12-5 and TRBJ2-3; the match to TRBD2 covers 8 bases. CDR3 length: 16 residues. Trimming at V came to 1 base and at J to 10 bases, leaving 13 bases not matched to a gene. Germline loops: CDR1 LGHNT, CDR2 FRNRAP. CDR3 in amino acids: CASGLERPTTSVSQYF. The CDR3 nucleotides are TGTGCTAGTGGTTTGGAGCGACCCACGACTAGCGTGTCGCAGTATTTT. Complete variable domain (other parts from reference TRBV12-5 and TRBJ2-3): DARVTQTPRHKVTEMGQEVTMRCQPILGHNTVFWYRQTMMQGLELLAYFRNRAPLDDSGMPKDRFSAEMPDATLATLKIQPSEPRDSAVYFCASGLERPTTSVSQYFGPGTRLTVL.

This rearrangement joins TRBV6-5 to TRBJ1-4; D unclear. Per germline, CDR1 MNHEY and CDR2 SVGAGI. V was clipped by 10 bases and J by 0 bases, with 9 bases between them. The CDR3 extends over 13 amino acids. The CDR3 DNA follows: TGTGCCACCCGGCGCACAACTAATGAAAAACTGTTTTTT. As protein: CATRRTTNEKLFF.

The CDR3 nucleotides are TGTGCCAGCAGGGCCCAAATTACTAGCGGGAGAGGTACAGATACGCAGTATTTT. Its protein product is CASRAQITSGRGTDTQYF. The J gene is TRBJ2-3, the V gene TRBV2, with 11 bases aligning to TRBD2. Germline V gene sequence: CDR1 SNHLY, CDR2 FYNNEI. Trimming at V came to 6 bases and at J to 3 bases, leaving 14 bases not matched to a gene. This CDR3 contains 18 residues.

The genes are TRBV27 and TRBJ2-1; D remains ambiguous. CDR1 is MNHEY and CDR2 is SMNVEV in the germline V gene (reference sequence). V dropped 6 bases and J dropped 6 bases, with 12 bases sitting between them. The CDR3 has 13 amino acids. CDR3 DNA sequence: TGTGCCAGCAGCCCAGCCCGAATCAATGAGCAGTTCTTC. Translation: CASSPARINEQFF.

The chain uses TRBV7-9 and TRBJ2-1; a weak D match, TRBD2 (5 bases). The germline CDR1 and CDR2 sequences are SEHNR and FQNEAQ (reference sequence). Between the trimmed V and J ends, which lost 6 bases and 10 bases, there was a span of 16 bases. The CDR3 runs to 13 residues. The CDR3 DNA sequence: TGTGCCAGCAGGGATGAGGGCTACAGAGAGCAGTTCTTC. Translating gives CASRDEGYREQFF.

In its sample, this clone was seen many times. The chain couples TRBV5-1 to TRBJ2-3; TRBD1 is a possible D gene (5 bases). Between the trimmed V and J ends, which lost 0 bases and 6 bases, there was a span of 11 bases. Germline V lookup: CDR1 SGHRS, CDR2 YFSETQ. The CDR3 is made up of 14 amino acids. CDR3 sequence (DNA): TGCGCCAGCAGCTTGGAAGGGGCAGGGGATACGCAGTATTTT. Translating gives CASSLEGAGDTQYF.

The gene calls are TRBV5-6 and TRBJ1-6, with TRBD1 matching 8 bases. The CDR3 totals 15 residues. Per the germline V gene, CDR1 is SGHDT and CDR2 is YYEEEE. J gave up 10 bases and V 3 bases, and 9 bases lay outside the gene matches. The CDR3 DNA reads TGTGCCAGCAGCTCCTACTCCGGACAGGGCTCACCCCTCCACTTT. It yields the protein CASSSYSGQGSPLHF. The whole variable domain, filled in from reference TRBV5-6 and TRBJ1-6, reads DAGVTQSPTHLIKTRGQQVTLRCSPKSGHDTVSWYQQALGQGPQFIFQYYEEEERQRGNFPDRFSGHQFPNYSSELNVNALLLGDSALYLCASSSYSGQGSPLHFGNGTRLTVT.

The CDR3 loop reads CASSFTTATREQYF. The DNA of the CDR3 is TGTGCCAGCAGCTTCACGACAGCAACGAGGGAGCAGTACTTC. The chain carries TRBV5-8 and TRBJ2-7; tentatively, D is TRBD1 (5 bases). The CDR3 runs to 14 residues. Germline V gene lookup returns CDR1 SGHTS and CDR2 YDEGEE. V was pared by 2 bases and J by 7 bases, with 16 bases between.

Remarks on this clone: The sample holds other DNA sequences that translate to the same CDR3. The chain recombines TRBV14 with TRBJ1-3; D unresolved. The CDR3 covers 12 residues. Per the germline V gene, CDR1 is SGHDN and CDR2 is FVKESK. The V end was cut by 3 bases, the J end by 4 bases, with 4 bases between. CDR3 nucleotide sequence: TGTGCCAGCAGCCAGGTGGGAAACACCATATATTTT. Its translation: CASSQVGNTIYF.

Only a few counts were recorded for this clone. A much larger clonotype is one base distant, so this may be a read error. Other DNA sequences in the sample encode the same CDR3. The chain uses TRBV28 and TRBJ2-7; perhaps TRBD1 as D (6 bases). Germline CDR1 is MDHEN and CDR2 is SYDVKM. V lost 3 bases to trimming and J lost 2 bases, with 8 bases between them. The CDR3 has 13 residues. The CDR3 loop reads CASSLTGPYEQYF. The CDR3 DNA reads as TGTGCCAGCAGTTTGACAGGTCCCTACGAGCAGTACTTC.